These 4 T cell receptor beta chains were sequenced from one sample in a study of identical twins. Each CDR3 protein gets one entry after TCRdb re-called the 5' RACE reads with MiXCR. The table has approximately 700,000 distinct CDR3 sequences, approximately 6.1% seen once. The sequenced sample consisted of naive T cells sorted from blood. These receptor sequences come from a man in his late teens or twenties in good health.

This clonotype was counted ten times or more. As DNA, the CDR3 is TGTGCCAGCAGCCCCGGGACTGAAGAGCAGTTCTTC. It specifies CASSPGTEEQFF. The gene calls are TRBV7-9 and TRBJ2-1; D perhaps matches TRBD2 (6 bases). The CDR3 has 12 residues. Germline lookup yields CDR1 SEHNR and CDR2 FQNEAQ (reference sequence). V was cut by 5 bases and J by 10 bases, with 12 bases left in between.

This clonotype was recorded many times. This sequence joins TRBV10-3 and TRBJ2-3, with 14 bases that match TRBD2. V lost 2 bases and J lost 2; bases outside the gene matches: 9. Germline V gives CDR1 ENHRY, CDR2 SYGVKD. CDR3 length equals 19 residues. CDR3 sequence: CAISELGLAGGFLTDTQYF. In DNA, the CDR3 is TGTGCCATCAGTGAGCTAGGACTAGCGGGAGGATTCCTCACAGATACGCAGTATTTT.

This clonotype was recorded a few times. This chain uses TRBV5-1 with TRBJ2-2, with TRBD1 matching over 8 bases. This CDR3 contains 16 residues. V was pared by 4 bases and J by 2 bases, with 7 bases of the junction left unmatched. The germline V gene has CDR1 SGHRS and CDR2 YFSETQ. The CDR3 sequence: CASSAAGQGNTGELFF. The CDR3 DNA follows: TGCGCCAGCAGCGCCGCAGGACAGGGTAACACCGGGGAGCTGTTTTTT.

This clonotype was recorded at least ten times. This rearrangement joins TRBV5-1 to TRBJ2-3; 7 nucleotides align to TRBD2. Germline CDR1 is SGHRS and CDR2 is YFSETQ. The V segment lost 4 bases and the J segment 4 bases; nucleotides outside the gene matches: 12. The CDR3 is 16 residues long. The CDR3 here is CASSNPPRDYADTQYF. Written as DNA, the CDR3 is TGCGCCAGCAGCAACCCTCCCCGGGACTATGCAGATACGCAGTATTTT.